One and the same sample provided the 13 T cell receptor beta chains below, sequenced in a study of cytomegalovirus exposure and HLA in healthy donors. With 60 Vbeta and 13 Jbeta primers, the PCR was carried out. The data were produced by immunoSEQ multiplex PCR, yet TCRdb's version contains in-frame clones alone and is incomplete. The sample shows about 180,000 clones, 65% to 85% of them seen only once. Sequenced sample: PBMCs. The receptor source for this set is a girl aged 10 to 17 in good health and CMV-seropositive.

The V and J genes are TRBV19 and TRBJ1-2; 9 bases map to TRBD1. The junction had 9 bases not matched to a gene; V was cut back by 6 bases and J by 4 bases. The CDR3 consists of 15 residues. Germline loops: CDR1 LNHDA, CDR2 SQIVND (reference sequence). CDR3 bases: TGTGCCAGTAGAACGACAGGGGGAGGCAGCTATGGCTACACCTTC. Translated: CASRTTGGGSYGYTF. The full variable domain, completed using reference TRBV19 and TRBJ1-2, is DGGITQSPKYLFRKEGQNVTLSCEQNLNHDAMYWYRQDPGQGLRLIYYSQIVNDFQKGDIAEGYSVSREKKESFPLTVTSAQKNPTAFYLCASRTTGGGSYGYTFGSGTRLTVV.

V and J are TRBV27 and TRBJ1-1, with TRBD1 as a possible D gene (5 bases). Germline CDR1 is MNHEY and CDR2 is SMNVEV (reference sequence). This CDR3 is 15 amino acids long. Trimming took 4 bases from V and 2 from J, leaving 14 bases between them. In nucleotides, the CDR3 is TGTGCCAGCAGTTCCTATCAGGGAACCAACACTGAAGCTTTCTTT. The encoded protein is CASSSYQGTNTEAFF.

CDR3 nucleotide sequence: TGTGCCAGTAGACGGACAGGGGGGAATCAGCCCCAGCATTTT. Its translation is CASRRTGGNQPQHF. The chain uses TRBV19 and TRBJ1-5, with TRBD1 identical over 10 bases. Trimming removed 6 bases from V and 4 bases from J; junction bases left unmatched: 3. The germline V gene encodes CDR1 LNHDA and CDR2 SQIVND (reference sequence). The CDR3 is 14 amino acids. Looking up the rest from reference TRBV19 and TRBJ1-5 gives the full variable domain: DGGITQSPKYLFRKEGQNVTLSCEQNLNHDAMYWYRQDPGQGLRLIYYSQIVNDFQKGDIAEGYSVSREKKESFPLTVTSAQKNPTAFYLCASRRTGGNQPQHFGDGTRLSIL.

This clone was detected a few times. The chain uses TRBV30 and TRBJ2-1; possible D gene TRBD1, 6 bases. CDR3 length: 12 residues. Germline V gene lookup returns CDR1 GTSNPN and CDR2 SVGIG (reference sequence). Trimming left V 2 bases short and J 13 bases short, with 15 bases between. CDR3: CAWSTNRAPQFF. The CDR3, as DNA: TGTGCCTGGAGTACCAACAGGGCCCCTCAGTTCTTC. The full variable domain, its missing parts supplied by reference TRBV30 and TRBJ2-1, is SQTIHQWPATLVQPVGSPLSLECTVEGTSNPNLYWYRQAAGRGLQLLFYSVGIGQISSEVPQNLSASRPQDRQFILSSKKLLLSDSGFYLCAWSTNRAPQFFGPGTRLTVL.

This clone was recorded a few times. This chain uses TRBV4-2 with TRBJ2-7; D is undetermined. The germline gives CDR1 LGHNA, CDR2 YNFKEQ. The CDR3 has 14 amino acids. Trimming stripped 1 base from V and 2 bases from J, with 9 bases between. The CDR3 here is CASSQGTATYEQYF. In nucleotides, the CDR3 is TGTGCCAGCAGCCAAGGAACAGCTACCTACGAGCAGTACTTC.

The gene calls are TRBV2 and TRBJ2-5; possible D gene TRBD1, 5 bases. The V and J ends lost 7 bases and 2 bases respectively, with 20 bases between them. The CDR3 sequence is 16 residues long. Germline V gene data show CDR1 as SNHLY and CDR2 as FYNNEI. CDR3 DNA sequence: TGTGCCAGCACCAGAGTCCCCGACAGCTTTCAAGAGACCCAGTACTTC. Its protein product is CASTRVPDSFQETQYF.

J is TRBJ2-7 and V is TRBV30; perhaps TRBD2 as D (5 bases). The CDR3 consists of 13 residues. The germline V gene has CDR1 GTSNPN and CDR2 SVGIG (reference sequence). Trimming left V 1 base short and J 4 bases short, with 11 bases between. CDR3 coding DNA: TGTGCCTGGAGTGGGAGGTTGGGGTACGAGCAGTACTTC. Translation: CAWSGRLGYEQYF.

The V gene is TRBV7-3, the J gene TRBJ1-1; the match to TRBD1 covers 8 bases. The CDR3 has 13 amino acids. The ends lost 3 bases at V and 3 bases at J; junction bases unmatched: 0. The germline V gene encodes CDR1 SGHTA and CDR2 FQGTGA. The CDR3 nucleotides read TGTGCCAGCAGCTTGACAGGGGACACTGAAGCTTTCTTT. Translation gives CASSLTGDTEAFF.

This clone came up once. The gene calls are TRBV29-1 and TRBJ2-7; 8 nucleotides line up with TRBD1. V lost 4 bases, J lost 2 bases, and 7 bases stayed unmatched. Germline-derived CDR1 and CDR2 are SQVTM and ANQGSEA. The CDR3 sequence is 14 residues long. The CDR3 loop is CSVVARTGTYEQYF. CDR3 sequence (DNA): TGCAGCGTTGTCGCCCGGACAGGGACCTACGAGCAGTACTTC.

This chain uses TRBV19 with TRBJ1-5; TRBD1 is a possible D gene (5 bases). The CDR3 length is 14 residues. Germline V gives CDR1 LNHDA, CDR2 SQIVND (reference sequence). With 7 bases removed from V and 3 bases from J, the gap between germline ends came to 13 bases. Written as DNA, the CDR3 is TGTGCCAGTACAGTAGGGGACTACAATCAGCCCCAGCATTTT. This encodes CASTVGDYNQPQHF.

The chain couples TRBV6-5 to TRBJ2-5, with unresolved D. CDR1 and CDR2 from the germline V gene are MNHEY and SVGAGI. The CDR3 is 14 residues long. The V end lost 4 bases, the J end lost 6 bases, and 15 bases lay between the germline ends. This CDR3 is CASSLTFSDQTQYF. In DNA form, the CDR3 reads TGTGCCAGCAGTTTGACCTTCAGCGACCAGACCCAGTACTTC.

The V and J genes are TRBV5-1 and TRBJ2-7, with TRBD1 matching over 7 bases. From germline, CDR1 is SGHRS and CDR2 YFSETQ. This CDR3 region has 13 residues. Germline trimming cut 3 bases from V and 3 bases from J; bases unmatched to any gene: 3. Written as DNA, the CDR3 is TGCGCCAGCAGCTCGGGACAGATCTACGAGCAGTACTTC. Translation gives CASSSGQIYEQYF.

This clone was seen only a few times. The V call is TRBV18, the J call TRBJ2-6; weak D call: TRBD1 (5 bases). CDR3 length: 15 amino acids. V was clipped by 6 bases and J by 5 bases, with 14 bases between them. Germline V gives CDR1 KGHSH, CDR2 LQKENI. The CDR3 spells CASSPTDLRANVLTF. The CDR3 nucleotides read TGTGCCAGCTCGCCGACAGACCTCAGGGCCAACGTCCTGACTTTC. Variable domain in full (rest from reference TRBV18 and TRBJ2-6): NAGVMQNPRHLVRRRGQEARLRCSPMKGHSHVYWYRQLPEEGLKFMVYLQKENIIDESGMPKERFSAEFPKEGPSILRIQQVVRGDSAAYFCASSPTDLRANVLTFGAGSRLTVL.